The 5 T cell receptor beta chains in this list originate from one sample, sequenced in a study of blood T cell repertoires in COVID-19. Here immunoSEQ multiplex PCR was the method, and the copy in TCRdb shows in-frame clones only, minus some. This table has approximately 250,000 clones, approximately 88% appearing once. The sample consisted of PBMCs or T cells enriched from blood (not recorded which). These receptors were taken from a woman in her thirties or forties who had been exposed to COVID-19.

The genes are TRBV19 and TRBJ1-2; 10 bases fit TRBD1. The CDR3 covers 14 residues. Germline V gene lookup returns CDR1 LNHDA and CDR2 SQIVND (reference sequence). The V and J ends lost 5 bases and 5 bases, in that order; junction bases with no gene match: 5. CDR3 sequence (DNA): TGTGCCAGTAGTGCCCGGACAGGGGGTTATGGCTACACCTTC. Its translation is CASSARTGGYGYTF.

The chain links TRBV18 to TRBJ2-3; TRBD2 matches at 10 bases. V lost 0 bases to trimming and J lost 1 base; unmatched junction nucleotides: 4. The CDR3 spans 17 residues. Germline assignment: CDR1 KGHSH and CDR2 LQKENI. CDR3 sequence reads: CASSPPTGTSGTDTQYF. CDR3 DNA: TGTGCCAGCTCACCACCTACCGGGACTAGCGGCACAGATACGCAGTATTTT.

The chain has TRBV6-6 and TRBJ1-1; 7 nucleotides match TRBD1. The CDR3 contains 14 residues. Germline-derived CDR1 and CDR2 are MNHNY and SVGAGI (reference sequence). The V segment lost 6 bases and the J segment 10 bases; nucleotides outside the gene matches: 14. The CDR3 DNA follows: TGTGCCAGCAGAGGACAGGAGGGTCCCTTGGTAGCTTTCTTT. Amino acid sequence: CASRGQEGPLVAFF.

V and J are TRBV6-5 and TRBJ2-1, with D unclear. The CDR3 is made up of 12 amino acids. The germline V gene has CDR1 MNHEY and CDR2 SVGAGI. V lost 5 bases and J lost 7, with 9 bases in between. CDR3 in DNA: TGTGCCAGCAGTCGCGTCCCGAATGAGCAGTTCTTC. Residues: CASSRVPNEQFF.

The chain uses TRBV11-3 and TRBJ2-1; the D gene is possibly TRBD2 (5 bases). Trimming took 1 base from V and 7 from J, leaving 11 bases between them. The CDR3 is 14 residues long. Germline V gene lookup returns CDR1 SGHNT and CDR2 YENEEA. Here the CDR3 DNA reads TGTGCCAGCAGCTTAGGGGAGCAATCTAATGAGCAGTTCTTC. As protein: CASSLGEQSNEQFF.